The clone carrying this T cell receptor beta chain has a count of ten or more. The data originate from a study of molecular identifiers for immune sequencing clone quantification. The ends were cut back, 3 bases at V and 3 bases at J, with 5 bases in the middle. Germline values: CDR1 LGHDT, CDR2 YNNKEL (reference sequence). The CDR3 runs to 13 residues. MiXCR, applied by TCRdb to the PCR reads, yields one record per CDR3 protein. This sample has about 640,000 distinct CDR3 sequences, with about 20% found just once. The clonotype comes from a human donor in good health. Some libraries in this study had Jurkat cell RNA spiked in. The chain joins TRBV3-1 to TRBJ2-2; D tentatively reads TRBD1 or TRBD2 (5 bases each). The sample consisted of naive CD8+ T cells from blood, with Jurkat cell RNA spiked in. Subset reported: FACS-sorted CD8+CD4-CCR7+CD45RA+ naive T cells. CDR3 bases: TGTGCCAGCAGCCAGGGACACACCGGGGAGCTGTTTTTT. This codes for CASSQGHTGELFF.